This T cell receptor (beta chain) was obtained from a study of T cell repertoires in cytomegalovirus infection. Study details: HLA-C-restricted CMV epitopes, recently identified, and well-studied HLA-B-restricted ones were used by the study. CMV infection together with matching HLA type was indicated by public TCR beta signatures. Study outcomes and limitations: CMV carriers having the relevant HLA were flagged by cumulative public TCR beta family frequency. In two of eight donors, the top clonotype was HLA-C-restricted CMV-specific.

Note on this clonotype: Its cognate antigen is unknown.

V lost 10 bases to trimming and J lost 7 bases; unmatched junction nucleotides: 7. The CDR3 is 13 residues long. Germline V gene sequence: CDR1 MNHEY, CDR2 SMNVEV (reference sequence). One entry per CDR3 protein results from TCRdb running MiXCR on the reads. This table has about 920,000 distinct CDR3 sequences, 30% to 40% appearing once. This chain connects TRBV27 to TRBJ1-6, with 7 bases identical to TRBD1. This TCR was recovered from a human donor in good health (CMV status not recorded). Some clones in this sample may be carry-over from other donors' samples. The sequencing used cultured CD8+ T cells from PBMCs, collected from culture after CMV antigen stimulation. The CDR3 is CAISDRANSPLHF. The CDR3 nucleotides read TGTGCCATTTCCGACAGGGCAAATTCACCCCTCCACTTT.